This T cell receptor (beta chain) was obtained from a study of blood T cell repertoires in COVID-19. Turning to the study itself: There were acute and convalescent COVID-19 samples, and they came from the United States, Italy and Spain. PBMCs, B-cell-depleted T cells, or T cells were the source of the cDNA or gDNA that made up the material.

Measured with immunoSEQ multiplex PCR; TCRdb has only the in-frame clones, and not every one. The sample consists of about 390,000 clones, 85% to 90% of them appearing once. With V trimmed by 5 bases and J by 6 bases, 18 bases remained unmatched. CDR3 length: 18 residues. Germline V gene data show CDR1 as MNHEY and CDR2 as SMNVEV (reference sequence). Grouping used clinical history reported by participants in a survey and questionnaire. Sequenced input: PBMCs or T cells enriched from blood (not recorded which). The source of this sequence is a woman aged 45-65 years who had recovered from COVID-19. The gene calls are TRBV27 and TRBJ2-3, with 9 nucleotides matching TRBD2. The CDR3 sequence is CASSGTARMLAGPDTQYF. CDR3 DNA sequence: TGTGCCAGCAGTGGAACCGCCCGGATGCTAGCGGGGCCGGATACGCAGTATTTT.